This entry lists 16 T cell receptor beta chains sequenced from one sample in a study of identical twins. TCRdb used MiXCR to reprocess the 5' RACE reads, holding one entry per CDR3 protein. The sample yields under 500,000 distinct CDR3 sequences, 13% to 15% seen once. The sample was also linked to a second study, of yellow fever vaccine responses in identical twins.

The sample comprised CD4+ T cells sorted from blood. Receptors originate from a woman aged 18-35 years in good health.

This clonotype has more than one count but fewer than ten. V is TRBV5-1 and J is TRBJ2-2; a weak D match, TRBD2 (5 bases). The CDR3 consists of 16 residues. V dropped 1 base and J dropped 4 bases, with 14 bases sitting between them. Germline V gene lookup returns CDR1 SGHRS and CDR2 YFSETQ. DNA for the CDR3: TGCGCCAGCAGCTTGAGCGGCAGCCGTCCCACCGGGGAGCTGTTTTTT. Translation: CASSLSGSRPTGELFF.

The gene calls are TRBV2 and TRBJ2-1; D unresolved. This CDR3 spans 15 amino acids. In germline, CDR1 is SNHLY, CDR2 FYNNEI. The germline V and J ends were trimmed by 5 bases and 2 bases, with 13 bases remaining between them. Here the CDR3 DNA reads TGTGCCAGCAGTCCCCTTGGTGCAGCCTACAATGAGCAGTTCTTC. Its translation: CASSPLGAAYNEQFF. Using reference TRBV2 and TRBJ2-1 for the parts outside the CDR3, the full variable domain is EPEVTQTPSHQVTQMGQEVILRCVPISNHLYFYWYRQILGQKVEFLVSFYNNEISEKSEIFDDQFSVERPDGSNFTLKIRSTKLEDSAMYFCASSPLGAAYNEQFFGPGTRLTVL.

This clonotype was seen a few times. The J gene is TRBJ2-7, the V gene TRBV29-1; 15 nucleotides match TRBD2. The CDR3 runs to 16 residues. V shed 7 bases, J shed 0 bases, and the junction held 7 bases outside the gene matches. Looked up from germline, CDR1 is SQVTM and CDR2 is ANQGSEA. For the CDR3, the DNA is TGCAGCGGCGGCGGGACTAGCGGGGGGAGCTCCTACGAGCAGTACTTC. Protein sequence: CSGGGTSGGSSYEQYF.

The chain carries TRBV28 and TRBJ2-3; 7 nucleotides line up with TRBD1. The CDR3 runs to 16 residues. Trimming took 5 bases from V and 0 from J; bases not matched to a gene: 8. Germline V gene data show CDR1 as MDHEN and CDR2 as SYDVKM. CDR3 bases: TGTGCCAGCAGTCGTAACAGGGGTCTTAGCACAGATACGCAGTATTTT. It codes for CASSRNRGLSTDTQYF.

This sequence joins TRBV15 and TRBJ2-5; perhaps TRBD2 as D (7 bases). Germline CDR1 reads LNHNV; CDR2 reads YYDKDF (reference sequence). The CDR3 is 13 amino acids. V gave up 10 bases and J gave up 2 bases, with 14 bases separating them. DNA of the CDR3: TGTGCCAGTCGAAGGGGGGGACAAGAGACCCAGTACTTC. This encodes CASRRGGQETQYF.

This sequence joins TRBV24-1 and TRBJ2-3; no firm D call. CDR1 is KGHDR, CDR2 SFDVKD, per germline. Deletions cut 5 bases from V and 2 bases from J, with 7 bases between. This CDR3 spans 13 amino acids. Here the CDR3 DNA reads TGTGCCACCAGTGCCGAGGTCACAGATACGCAGTATTTT. This sequence encodes CATSAEVTDTQYF.

This clonotype occurred a few times. The chain is built from TRBV2 and TRBJ2-3, with a tentative D call TRBD2 (6 bases). Trimming stripped 6 bases from V and 0 bases from J, with 13 bases between. This CDR3 comprises 15 residues. Germline CDR1 SNHLY, CDR2 FYNNEI. For the CDR3, the DNA is TGTGCCAGCAGGTCGGGACTTCGTAGCACAGATACGCAGTATTTT. Amino acids: CASRSGLRSTDTQYF.

This clonotype was detected many times. The chain couples TRBV29-1 to TRBJ2-5; 7 bases fit TRBD1. There are 16 residues in the CDR3. After removal of 5 bases from V and 2 bases from J, the junction contained 14 bases not matched to a gene. Germline V gene sequence: CDR1 SQVTM, CDR2 ANQGSEA. The CDR3 region has the DNA TGCAGCGTTCCGCCCCCCGGGACAGCCATTCAAGAGACCCAGTACTTC. Translating gives CSVPPPGTAIQETQYF.

V is TRBV15 and J is TRBJ2-7; D unclear. The CDR3 sequence is 14 residues long. Trimming removed 0 bases from V and 4 bases from J, with 10 bases in between. Germline assignment: CDR1 LNHNV and CDR2 YYDKDF (reference sequence). The CDR3 loop reads CATSREGARYEQYF. CDR3 DNA sequence: TGTGCCACCAGCAGAGAAGGCGCTAGATACGAGCAGTACTTC.

This rearrangement joins TRBV19 to TRBJ2-6; D remains unclear. The CDR3 has 17 amino acids. CDR1 is LNHDA, CDR2 SQIVND, per germline (reference sequence). Trimming stripped 5 bases from V and 0 bases from J, with 14 bases between. CDR3 residues: CASSLTVGSSGANVLTF. The CDR3 DNA sequence: TGTGCCAGTAGTTTAACAGTGGGAAGCTCTGGGGCCAACGTCCTGACTTTC.

The genes are TRBV20-1 and TRBJ2-7; TRBD1 matches at 9 bases. CDR1 and CDR2 from the germline V gene are DFQATT and SNEGSKA (reference sequence). The CDR3 runs 13 residues. After removal of 1 base from V and 6 bases from J, the junction contained 4 bases not matched to a gene. The CDR3 coding sequence is TGCAGTGCTAGAGTGGGGACAGGGCGCGAGCAGTACTTC. Translated: CSARVGTGREQYF.

This chain connects TRBV20-1 to TRBJ2-3; D ambiguous. The V gene lost 3 bases and the J gene lost 0 bases, with 10 bases spanning the gap. The CDR3 runs to 14 residues. Germline V lookup: CDR1 DFQATT, CDR2 SNEGSKA (reference sequence). CDR3 sequence: CSARVGGSTDTQYF. DNA for the CDR3: TGCAGTGCTAGGGTGGGTGGGAGCACAGATACGCAGTATTTT.

This clonotype was seen a handful of times. J is TRBJ2-1 and V is TRBV5-1, with D uncertain. The germline V gene encodes CDR1 SGHRS and CDR2 YFSETQ. Trimming cost V 0 bases and J 6 bases, with 13 bases left between them. There are 15 residues in the CDR3. CDR3 region: CASSLDAGVGNEQFF. The CDR3, as DNA: TGCGCCAGCAGCTTGGATGCCGGCGTAGGCAATGAGCAGTTCTTC. Variable domain in full (rest from reference TRBV5-1 and TRBJ2-1): KAGVTQTPRYLIKTRGQQVTLSCSPISGHRSVSWYQQTPGQGLQFLFEYFSETQRNKGNFPGRFSGRQFSNSRSEMNVSTLELGDSALYLCASSLDAGVGNEQFFGPGTRLTVL.

J is TRBJ1-1 and V is TRBV3-1, with TRBD1 as a possible D gene (6 bases). V lost 5 bases and J lost 6, with 13 bases in between. Germline V lookup: CDR1 LGHDT, CDR2 YNNKEL (reference sequence). The length of the CDR3 is 13 residues. The CDR3 region has the DNA TGTGCCAGCAGCATACAGGGTGTCCCTGAAGCTTTCTTT. Protein product: CASSIQGVPEAFF.

The sample holds many counts of this clonotype. The V and J genes are TRBV10-3 and TRBJ2-7, with D possibly matching TRBD1 (6 bases). The CDR3 is 14 residues long. Germline CDR1 is ENHRY and CDR2 is SYGVKD. The V end lost 6 bases, the J end lost 3 bases, and 15 bases lay between the germline ends. CDR3 DNA sequence: TGTGCCATCAGAGGACCCCTAGGGGGCTACGAGCAGTACTTC. This translates into CAIRGPLGGYEQYF.

This clonotype was observed many times. CDR3 DNA: TGTGCCAGCGGCGGGGCAGGGGGTATTTACGAGCAGTACTTC. This translates into CASGGAGGIYEQYF. The chain couples TRBV6-1 to TRBJ2-7, with D possibly matching TRBD1 (7 bases). The germline V gene encodes CDR1 MNHNS and CDR2 SASEGT. The CDR3 runs to 14 residues. V gave up 8 bases and J gave up 4 bases, with 18 bases separating them.